A single sample is the source of the 7 T cell receptor beta chains below, sequenced in a study of human T cells and chemical hapten exposure. TCRdb ran MiXCR on the RACE reads and lists one entry per CDR3 protein. This table holds some 120,000 distinct CDR3 sequences, 9% to 14% found once. Time point here: patch test 1, 2 weeks after DPC sensitization. The treatment: therapeutic diphenylcyclopropenone sensitization with weekly scalp DPC. The sequencing here drew on whole blood, taken in connection with sensitization to the hapten diphenylcyclopropenone (DPC). Receptor source: a woman between 45 and 60 years old with alopecia areata. Some clones in this sample may be carry-over from other donors' samples.

This clonotype was counted between two and nine times. Here the CDR3 reads CASSAGTGYTGELFF. The CDR3 DNA reads as TGTGCCAGCAGTGCCGGGACAGGCTACACCGGGGAGCTGTTTTTT. This chain links TRBV6-5 with TRBJ2-2, with TRBD1 identical over 8 bases. CDR1 is MNHEY and CDR2 is SVGAGI in the germline V gene. After removal of 5 bases from V and 3 bases from J, the junction contained 5 bases not matched to a gene. The CDR3 has 15 residues.

Concerning this clonotype itself: With a much larger clone just one base away, this may be a read error. The V gene is TRBV7-2, the J gene TRBJ2-4, with D perhaps TRBD2 (5 bases). V lost 11 bases, J lost 0 bases, and 11 bases lay in between. From germline, CDR1 is SGHTA and CDR2 FQGNSA. This CDR3 region has 13 residues. The CDR3 here is CAGNEGAKNIQYF. Here the CDR3 DNA reads TGTGCCGGCAATGAGGGAGCCAAAAACATTCAGTACTTC.

This clonotype was found a few times. The chain joins TRBV29-1 to TRBJ2-5; D is perhaps TRBD1 (6 bases). This CDR3 comprises 13 residues. V was cut by 2 bases and J by 4 bases, with 11 bases left in between. Germline V gives CDR1 SQVTM, CDR2 ANQGSEA. CDR3 DNA sequence: TGCAGCGTTGAAAGGGGGAGAGGAGAGACCCAGTACTTC. It specifies CSVERGRGETQYF.

The V call is TRBV28, the J call TRBJ1-2, with a possible D match to TRBD1 (6 bases). CDR1 is MDHEN and CDR2 is SYDVKM in the germline V gene. Trimming took off 6 bases at V and 4 bases at J, with 12 bases between the two ends. The CDR3 is made up of 13 amino acids. The CDR3 sequence is CASRRTDSYGYTF. The CDR3 bases are TGTGCCAGCAGACGGACAGACAGCTATGGCTACACCTTC.

This clonotype was observed at least ten times. The CDR3 bases are TGTGCCAGCAGTTATCAGGGGGTATTCGCGGGGATCTACAATGAGCAGTTCTTC. Its translation: CASSYQGVFAGIYNEQFF. J is TRBJ2-1 and V is TRBV28, with D possibly matching TRBD1 (7 bases). Germline values: CDR1 MDHEN, CDR2 SYDVKM. V shed 4 bases and J shed 3 bases, with 22 bases lying between them. This CDR3 has 18 residues.

Points on this clonotype: A much more abundant neighbour one base away suggests this may be a read error. V is TRBV28 and J is TRBJ2-1; D unresolved. The CDR3 runs to 12 residues. Germline-derived CDR1 and CDR2 are MDHEN and SYDVKM. The DNA for the CDR3 is TGTGTCAGCAGTTTACAGTTCCATGAGCAGTTCTTC. Protein product: CVSSLQFHEQFF.

This clonotype has a count of ten or more. The J gene is TRBJ2-1, the V gene TRBV10-3; 11 bases fit TRBD2. This CDR3 has 15 amino acids. The V and J ends lost 3 bases and 6 bases, in that order; junction bases with no gene match: 4. The germline gives CDR1 ENHRY, CDR2 SYGVKD. CDR3 nucleotides: TGTGCCATCAGTGAAGGACTAGCGGGTCTCAATGAGCAGTTCTTC. Translating gives CAISEGLAGLNEQFF.